The next 2 T cell receptor beta chains were all read from a single sample in a study of somatic mutations in cytotoxic T cells in rheumatoid arthritis. Repertoires were generated with immunoSEQ multiplex PCR, while TCRdb's copy carries only in-frame clones and drops some. The data hold some 16,000 clones, with over 65% observed a single time. The sample comprised CD8+ T cells sorted from blood. Receptors originate from an adult with rheumatoid arthritis.

The rearrangement joins TRBV27 to TRBJ1-1; no clear D gene. The ends were cut back, 6 bases at V and 3 bases at J, with 20 bases in the middle. CDR1 is MNHEY and CDR2 is SMNVEV in the germline V gene (reference sequence). The CDR3 totals 16 residues. The CDR3 nucleotides read TGTGCCAGCAGGCCCCGAAAACAAGCGGGATACACTGAAGCTTTCTTT. Translated: CASRPRKQAGYTEAFF.

The rearrangement uses TRBV19 and TRBJ1-1; tentative D call: TRBD1 (5 bases). Trimming removed 3 bases at V and 4 bases at J, with 15 bases between. In germline, CDR1 is LNHDA, CDR2 SQIVND (reference sequence). There are 15 residues in the CDR3. CDR3 nucleotide sequence: TGTGCCAGTAGTATCGGGGCAGGAGGCTTCACTGAAGCTTTCTTT. This encodes CASSIGAGGFTEAFF.